This paragraph reports one TCR beta chain. There is no known antigen for this receptor. Base qualities were left out, and no much larger clone turns up one base away. Including cysteine and phenylalanine, the CDR3 has 14 amino acids. Only CDR3 DNA remains: 42 bases, in frame from the first base. V is pared back by 4 bases and J by 6 bases, with 15 bases lying between the germline termini. The germline V gene gives CDR1 as MDHEN and CDR2 as SYDVKM. This specimen belongs to a study of blood T cell repertoires in COVID-19 (dated by TCRdb to the early 2020s). Study-wide context: Samples from collaborators originated in the United States, Italy and Spain and spanned both the acute and convalescent phases of COVID-19. Sample metadata almost always included a de-identified subject ID, COVID-19 status, age in years and sex. The repertoires were released in a freely available public database intended as a resource for research on the immune response to SARS-CoV-2. Samples were obtained from the ongoing ImmuneRACE study (first 160 participants) and from about 1,300 subjects provided by 6 global collaborators. Where HLA class I and class II types were available, the types were taken from metadata supplied by the sample provider, not from assay-based typing. The material from the prospective study consisted of cDNA or gDNA derived from T cells, B-cell-depleted T cells, or PBMCs. Subjects who had been exposed to COVID-19, were actively infected with it, or had recovered from it provided the deeply sampled blood TCRbeta repertoires that made up the dataset. Study-wide conclusions, independent of this receptor: The quantity of clinical and demographic metadata differed by source and by participant and was supplied without curation.

The immunoSEQ Assay, a bias-controlled multiplex PCR, was used to amplify TCRbeta CDR3 regions from genomic DNA. The original pipeline was this. Nucleated cell counts per sample were estimated from amplification of reference gene primers within the assay. Sequence reads were collapsed and filtered to measure the absolute abundance of every unique TCRbeta CDR3 rearrangement. For each sample, productive Simpson clonality was calculated as the square root of Simpson's diversity index over productive rearrangements. Drawn from immuneACCESS, this table holds only the in-frame rearrangements with V and J called that TCRdb kept. Clones are partly lost; checked studies trace under half to an unresolved V gene and leave the rest unexplained. Clone size and V and J calls were adopted from that table, with D and trimming inferred from the DNA. The sample table shows over 400,000 clones, and about 88% are seen once. 7.5% to 9% of the sample is taken by the ten largest.

One collaborating source in Seattle enrolled patients during active infection and followed them longitudinally through the course of disease. The collaborating institutions used their own protocols to collect whole blood in K2EDTA tubes. For TCRbeta analysis, collaborator samples were shipped as frozen whole blood, as isolated PBMCs, or as DNA extracted from either sample type. The clonotype comes from a woman aged 45-65 years with COVID-19, enrolled during active disease. The V and J genes are TRBV28 and TRBJ1-2; D gene: possibly TRBD1, on 6 matching bases. Sequencing was done on a sample of peripheral blood. The CDR3 sequence is CASSSPGGGNGYTF. In nucleotides, the sequence is TGTGCCAGCAGTTCCCCGGGAGGGGGAAATGGCTACACCTTC.